The rows below give T cell receptor beta chains drawn from one sample of a study of regulatory T cells in long-lasting Graves disease. TCRdb reanalysed the multiplex PCR reads using MiXCR and keeps one entry per CDR3 protein. The table shows 400,000 to 500,000 distinct CDR3 sequences, with 22% occurring only once. The sequenced sample was peripheral blood mononuclear cells (PBMCs), obtained when the disease was refractory, from a patient treated with antithyroid drugs. The receptors come from a female donor with Graves disease. The conserved cysteine and the conserved F or W are not part of the CDR3 here.

>14|TRBV28|TRBJ1-6
ASRKQGARYNSPLH
>15|TRBV12-3/TRBV12-4|TRBJ1-5
ASSFGGAQGGNQPQH
>17|TRBV25-1|TRBJ2-6
ASSDTLGRTGSGANVLT
>12|TRBV7-2|TRBJ1-6
ASRDEGRGSPLH
>13|TRBV28|TRBJ2-7
ASSSQGSGTSWQY
>13|TRBV3-1|TRBJ1-4
ASSKDTGAREKLF
>14|TRBV28|TRBJ2-2
ASSPGLAGNTGELF
>11|TRBV29-1|TRBJ1-1
SVEEGVGTEAF
>14|TRBV11-2|TRBJ1-3
ASSLVGALPGNTIY
>12|TRBV12-3/TRBV12-4|TRBJ2-7
ASSLASLTYEQY
>11|TRBV20-1|TRBJ1-2
SATGQSHYGYT
>10|TRBV6-2/TRBV6-3|TRBJ1-5
ASRFRNQPQH
>10|TRBV5-1|TRBJ1-1
ASSWGNAEAF
>15|TRBV6-2/TRBV6-3|TRBJ1-4
ASSELLSGAQNEKLF
>14|TRBV7-2|TRBJ2-5
ASSFERGLLKETQY
>11|TRBV12-3/TRBV12-4|TRBJ2-5
ASSRGSRSTQY
>20|TRBV20-1|TRBJ1-6
SARGWTNYGQGARIQIGALH
>11|TRBV20-1|TRBJ1-5
SAGQRENQPQH
>13|TRBV2|TRBJ1-5
ASRTLKHSNQPQH
>11|TRBV30|TRBJ1-1
AWNRDRATEAF
>12|TRBV12-3/TRBV12-4|TRBJ1-4
ASSDDSRGEKLF
>10|TRBV20-1|TRBJ2-7
SAWEEEYEQY
>12|TRBV12-3/TRBV12-4|TRBJ1-1
ASSLLAANTEAF
>13|TRBV29-1|TRBJ2-2
SVEPGTTNTGELF
>12|TRBV20-1|TRBJ2-5
SASKAGGVETQY
>14|TRBV6-9|TRBJ2-2
ASSYLWGPNTGELF
>9|TRBV10-3|TRBJ1-1
AISTNTEAF
>13|TRBV6-1|TRBJ1-5
ASANSRGSNQPQH
>9|TRBV15|TRBJ2-1
ATAGYNEQF
>11|TRBV29-1|TRBJ2-2
SVIDRAGGELF
>11|TRBV7-9|TRBJ1-4
ASSFSANEKLF
>15|TRBV6-4|TRBJ2-5
ASSEGASGGPWETQY
>12|TRBV6-1|TRBJ2-5
ASSPAQGWQTQY
>13|TRBV29-1|TRBJ2-4
SVEPSSSGGAIQY
>14|TRBV28|TRBJ2-7
ASSSFIAGGPYEQY
>13|TRBV7-2|TRBJ1-6
ASSYGSSYNSPLH
>17|TRBV28|TRBJ2-3
ASSFPQGGLAGSTDTQY
>12|TRBV20-1|TRBJ2-5
SAPDRRRAETQY
>11|TRBV25-1|TRBJ2-7
ASSEYSGHEQY
>13|TRBV9|TRBJ2-7
ASSKGAALSYEQY
>11|TRBV9|TRBJ1-1
ASSVGTGGEAF
>14|TRBV7-8|TRBJ1-5
ASSLAGFGTPEPQH
>12|TRBV7-2|TRBJ2-2
ASSASLMIGELF
>11|TRBV11-3|TRBJ1-2
ASSFPGGYGYT
>16|TRBV20-1|TRBJ2-1
GARGQGLAGGPPGLQF
>12|TRBV28|TRBJ1-1
ASSAWTEYTEAF
>12|TRBV30|TRBJ2-7
AWSLLGPTSEQY
>13|TRBV19|TRBJ1-2
ASSMNPGAAYGYT
>12|TRBV7-9|TRBJ2-7
ASSSGTSGYEQY
>13|TRBV11-2|TRBJ2-5
ASSPGGPPGETQY
>13|TRBV6-1|TRBJ2-7
ASSRTGFEEYEQY
>11|TRBV28|TRBJ1-5
ASRSPSPGPQH
>12|TRBV5-5|TRBJ1-6
ASSSPSGDRPLH
>13|TRBV7-9|TRBJ1-2
ASTDFGRGAYGYT
>8|TRBV29-1|TRBJ1-1
SARMDEAF
>13|TRBV6-5|TRBJ2-5
ASSFRTGNQETQY
>11|TRBV12-3/TRBV12-4|TRBJ1-5
ASQQGTNQPQH
>16|TRBV6-1|TRBJ2-6
ASRDGRGWRSGANVLT
>14|TRBV7-8|TRBJ1-1
ASSLSEDRSNTEAF
>11|TRBV15|TRBJ2-7
ATSVDRGYEQY